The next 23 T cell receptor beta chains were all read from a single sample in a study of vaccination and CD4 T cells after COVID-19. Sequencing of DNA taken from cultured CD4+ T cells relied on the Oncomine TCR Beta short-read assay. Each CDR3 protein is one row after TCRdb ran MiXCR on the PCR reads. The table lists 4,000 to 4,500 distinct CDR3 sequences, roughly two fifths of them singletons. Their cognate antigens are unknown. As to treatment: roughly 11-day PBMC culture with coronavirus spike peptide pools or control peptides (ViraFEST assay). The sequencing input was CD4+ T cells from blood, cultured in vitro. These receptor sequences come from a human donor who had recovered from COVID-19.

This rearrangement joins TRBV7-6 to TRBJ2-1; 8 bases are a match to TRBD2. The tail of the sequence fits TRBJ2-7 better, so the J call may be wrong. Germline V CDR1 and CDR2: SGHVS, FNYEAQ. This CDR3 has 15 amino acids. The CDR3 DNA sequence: TGTGCCAGCAGCCGAACCGGGACTAGTGCTTACGAGCAGTACTTC. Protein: CASSRTGTSAYEQYF.

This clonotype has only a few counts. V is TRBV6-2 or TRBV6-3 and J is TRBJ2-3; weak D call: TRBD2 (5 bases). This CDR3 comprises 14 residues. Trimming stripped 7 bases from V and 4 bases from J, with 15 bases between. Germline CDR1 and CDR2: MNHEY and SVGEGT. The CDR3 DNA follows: TGTGCCAGCAAATTTTTTGAGGGAGCAGATACGCAGTATTTT. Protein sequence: CASKFFEGADTQYF.

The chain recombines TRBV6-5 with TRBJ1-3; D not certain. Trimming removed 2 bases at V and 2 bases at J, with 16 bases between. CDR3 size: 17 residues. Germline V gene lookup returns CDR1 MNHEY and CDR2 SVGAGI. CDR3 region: CASSYRTPRETGNTIYF. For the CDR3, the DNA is TGTGCCAGCAGTTACCGGACCCCAAGGGAGACTGGAAACACCATATATTTT.

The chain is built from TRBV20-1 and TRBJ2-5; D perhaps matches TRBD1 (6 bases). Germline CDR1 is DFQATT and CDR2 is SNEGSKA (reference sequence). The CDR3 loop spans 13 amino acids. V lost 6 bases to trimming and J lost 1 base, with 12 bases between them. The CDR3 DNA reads TGCAGTGCGCCGACAGGTACCCAAGAGACCCAGTACTTC. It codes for CSAPTGTQETQYF.

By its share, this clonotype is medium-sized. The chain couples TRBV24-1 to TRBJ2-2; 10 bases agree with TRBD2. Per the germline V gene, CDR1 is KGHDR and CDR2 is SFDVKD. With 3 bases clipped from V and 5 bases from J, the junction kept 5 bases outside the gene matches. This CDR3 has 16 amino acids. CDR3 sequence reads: CATSDPGLAPTGELFF. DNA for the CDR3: TGTGCCACCAGTGATCCGGGACTAGCGCCGACCGGGGAGCTGTTTTTT.

The CDR3 bases are TGTGCCAGCAGCTTGAGACAGGGTGGCACAGATACGCAGTATTTT. It is translated as CASSLRQGGTDTQYF. V gene TRBV7-2 combines with J gene TRBJ2-3; 7 bases line up with TRBD1. Losses at the gene ends were 3 bases for V and 1 base for J; bases not matched to a gene: 4. CDR1 and CDR2 (germline): SGHTA, FQGNSA. This CDR3 contains 15 residues. The full variable domain, completed using reference TRBV7-2 and TRBJ2-3, is GAGVSQSPSNKVTEKGKDVELRCDPISGHTALYWYRQSLGQGLEFLIYFQGNSAPDKSGLPSDRFSAERTGGSVSTLTIQRTQQEDSAVYLCASSLRQGGTDTQYFGPGTRLTVL.

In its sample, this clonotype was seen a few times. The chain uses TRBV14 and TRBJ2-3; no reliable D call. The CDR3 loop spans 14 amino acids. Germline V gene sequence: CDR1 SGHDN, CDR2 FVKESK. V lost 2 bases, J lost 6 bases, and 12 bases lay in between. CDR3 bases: TGTGCCAGCAGCCAATTAAGAGTCGGCGATACGCAGTATTTT. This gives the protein CASSQLRVGDTQYF.

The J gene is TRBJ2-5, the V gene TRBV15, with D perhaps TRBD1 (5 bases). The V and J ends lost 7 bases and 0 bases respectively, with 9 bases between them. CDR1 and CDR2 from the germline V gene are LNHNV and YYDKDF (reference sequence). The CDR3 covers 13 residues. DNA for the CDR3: TGTGCCACCAATAGGGGCAACCAAGAGACCCAGTACTTC. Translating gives CATNRGNQETQYF.

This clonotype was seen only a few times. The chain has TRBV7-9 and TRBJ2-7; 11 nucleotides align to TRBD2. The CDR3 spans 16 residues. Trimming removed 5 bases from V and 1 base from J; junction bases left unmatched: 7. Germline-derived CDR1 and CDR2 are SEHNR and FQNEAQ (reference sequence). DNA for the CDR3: TGTGCCAGCAGCGCACTTCTAGCGGGAGGTTCCTACGAGCAGTACTTC. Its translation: CASSALLAGGSYEQYF.

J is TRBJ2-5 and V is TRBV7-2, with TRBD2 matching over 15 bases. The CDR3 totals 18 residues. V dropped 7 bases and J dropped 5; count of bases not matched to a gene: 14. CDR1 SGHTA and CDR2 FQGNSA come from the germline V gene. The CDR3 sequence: CASKPKGLAGGLWETQYF. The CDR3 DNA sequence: TGTGCCAGCAAACCCAAAGGACTAGCGGGGGGGCTCTGGGAGACCCAGTACTTC. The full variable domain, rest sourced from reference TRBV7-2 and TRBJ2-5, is GAGVSQSPSNKVTEKGKDVELRCDPISGHTALYWYRQSLGQGLEFLIYFQGNSAPDKSGLPSDRFSAERTGGSVSTLTIQRTQQEDSAVYLCASKPKGLAGGLWETQYFGPGTRLLVL.

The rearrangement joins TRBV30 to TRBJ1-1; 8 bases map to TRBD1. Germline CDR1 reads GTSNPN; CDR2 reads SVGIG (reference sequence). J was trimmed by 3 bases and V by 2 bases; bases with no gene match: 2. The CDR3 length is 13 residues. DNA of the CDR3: TGTGCCTGGAGTAAGGACAGGGACACTGAAGCTTTCTTT. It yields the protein CAWSKDRDTEAFF. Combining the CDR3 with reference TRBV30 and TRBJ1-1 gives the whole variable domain SQTIHQWPATLVQPVGSPLSLECTVEGTSNPNLYWYRQAAGRGLQLLFYSVGIGQISSEVPQNLSASRPQDRQFILSSKKLLLSDSGFYLCAWSKDRDTEAFFGQGTRLTVV.

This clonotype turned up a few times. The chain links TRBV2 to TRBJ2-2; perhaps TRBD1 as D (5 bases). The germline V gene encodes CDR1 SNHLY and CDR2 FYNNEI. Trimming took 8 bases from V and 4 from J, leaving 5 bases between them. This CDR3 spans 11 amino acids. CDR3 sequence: CASQGTGELFF. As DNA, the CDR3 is TGTGCCAGCCAGGGCACCGGGGAGCTGTTTTTT.

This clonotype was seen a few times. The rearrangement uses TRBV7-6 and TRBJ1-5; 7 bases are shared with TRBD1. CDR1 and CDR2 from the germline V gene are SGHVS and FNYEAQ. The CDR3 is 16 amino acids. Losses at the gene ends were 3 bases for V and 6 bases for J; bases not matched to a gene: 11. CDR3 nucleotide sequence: TGTGCCAGCAGCTTCTTTGGACAGGAGGGTGTTCAGCCCCAGCATTTT. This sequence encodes CASSFFGQEGVQPQHF.

The DNA of the CDR3 is TGTGCCAGCAGCTTGGACGAGGGAGGCTCCTATAATTCACCCCTCCACTTT. Encoded protein: CASSLDEGGSYNSPLHF. The rearrangement uses TRBV5-8 and TRBJ1-6; D gene ambiguous. V gave up 0 bases and J gave up 0 bases, with 10 bases separating them. CDR3 size: 17 residues. Germline V gene lookup returns CDR1 SGHTS and CDR2 YDEGEE.

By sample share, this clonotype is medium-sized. CDR3 protein: CASSFGSRGSQYF. The CDR3 DNA follows: TGTGCCAGCAGCTTTGGGTCGAGGGGGAGCCAGTACTTC. The chain joins TRBV7-9 to TRBJ2-5; tentatively, D is TRBD1 (6 bases). CDR1 SEHNR and CDR2 FQNEAQ come from the germline V gene (reference sequence). Trimming stripped 3 bases from V and 10 bases from J, with 15 bases between. CDR3 length: 13 amino acids. Looking up the rest from reference TRBV7-9 and TRBJ2-5 gives the full variable domain: DTGVSQNPRHKITKRGQNVTFRCDPISEHNRLYWYRQTLGQGPEFLTYFQNEAQLEKSRLLSDRFSAERPKGSFSTLEIQRTEQGDSAMYLCASSFGSRGSQYFGPGTRLLVL.

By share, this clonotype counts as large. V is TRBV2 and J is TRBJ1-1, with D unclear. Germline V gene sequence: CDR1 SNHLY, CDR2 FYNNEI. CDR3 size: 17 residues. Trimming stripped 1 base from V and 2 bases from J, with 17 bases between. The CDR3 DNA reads TGTGCCAGCAGTGAAGTACAGCAGATAACTTTAAACACTGAAGCTTTCTTT. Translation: CASSEVQQITLNTEAFF. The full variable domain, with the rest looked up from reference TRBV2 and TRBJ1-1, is EPEVTQTPSHQVTQMGQEVILRCVPISNHLYFYWYRQILGQKVEFLVSFYNNEISEKSEIFDDQFSVERPDGSNFTLKIRSTKLEDSAMYFCASSEVQQITLNTEAFFGQGTRLTVV.

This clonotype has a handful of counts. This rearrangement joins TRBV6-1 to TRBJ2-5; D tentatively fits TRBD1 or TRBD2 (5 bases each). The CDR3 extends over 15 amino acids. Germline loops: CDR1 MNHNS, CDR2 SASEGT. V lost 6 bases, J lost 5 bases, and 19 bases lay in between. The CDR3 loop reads CASSSTQYGTETQYF. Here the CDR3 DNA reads TGTGCCAGCAGCTCAACCCAATACGGGACGGAGACCCAGTACTTC.

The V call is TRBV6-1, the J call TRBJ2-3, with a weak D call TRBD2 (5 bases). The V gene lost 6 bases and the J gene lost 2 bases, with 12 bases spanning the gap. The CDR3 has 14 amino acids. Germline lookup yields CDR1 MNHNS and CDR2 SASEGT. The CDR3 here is CASSLLDITDTQYF. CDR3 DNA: TGTGCCAGCAGCCTACTAGATATCACAGATACGCAGTATTTT.

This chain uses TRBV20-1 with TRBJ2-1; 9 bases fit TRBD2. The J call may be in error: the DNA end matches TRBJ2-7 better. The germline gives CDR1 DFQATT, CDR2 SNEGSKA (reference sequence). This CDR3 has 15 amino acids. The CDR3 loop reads CSARLVQREAGEQYF. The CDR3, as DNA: TGCAGTGCTAGATTGGTCCAGCGGGAGGCGGGAGAGCAGTACTTC.

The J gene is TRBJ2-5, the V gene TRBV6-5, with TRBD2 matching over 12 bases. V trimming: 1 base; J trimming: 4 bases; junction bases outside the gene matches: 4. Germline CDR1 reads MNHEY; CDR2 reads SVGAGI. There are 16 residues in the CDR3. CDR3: CASSYFLAGGGETQYF. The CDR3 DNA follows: TGTGCCAGCAGTTACTTCCTAGCGGGAGGGGGAGAGACCCAGTACTTC.

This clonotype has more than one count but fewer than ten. CDR3 sequence (DNA): TGTGCCAGCAGCTCTAACCAGGGACGGCGCTACGAGCAGTACTTC. This codes for CASSSNQGRRYEQYF. V and J are TRBV7-2 and TRBJ2-7; D tentatively reads TRBD1 or TRBD2 (5 bases each). Per germline, CDR1 SGHTA and CDR2 FQGNSA. Trimming left V 4 bases short and J 3 bases short, with 16 bases between. CDR3 length equals 15 residues.

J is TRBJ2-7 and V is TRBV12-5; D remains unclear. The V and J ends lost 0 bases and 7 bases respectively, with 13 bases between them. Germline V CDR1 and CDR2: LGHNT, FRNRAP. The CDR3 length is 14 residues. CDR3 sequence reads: CASGLVERSREQYF. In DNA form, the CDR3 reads TGTGCTAGTGGTTTGGTAGAGCGCTCCCGTGAGCAGTACTTC.

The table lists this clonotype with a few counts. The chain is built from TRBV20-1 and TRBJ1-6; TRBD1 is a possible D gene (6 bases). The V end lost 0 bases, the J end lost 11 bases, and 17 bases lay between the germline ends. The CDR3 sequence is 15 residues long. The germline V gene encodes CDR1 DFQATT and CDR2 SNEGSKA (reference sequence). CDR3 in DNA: TGCAGTGCTAGAGATCGAGGCAGGGGTGAAGCACCCCTCCACTTT. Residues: CSARDRGRGEAPLHF.